The subject of this entry is one TCR beta chain. Antigen: not known. PCR was performed a second time for about 7 to 11 cycles using a sample-barcoded 5' primer and a J-beta primer mix. A single record per CDR3 protein comes from TCRdb applying MiXCR to the 5' RACE reads. The sample lists 1.5 million to 2 million distinct CDR3 sequences; about 35% were seen once. This entry is derived from a study of blood T cells in healthy people across ages. General study findings and limits: Roughly linearly, TCR beta diversity per million T cells fell as age increased.

CDR1 KGHSH and CDR2 LQKENI come from the germline V gene. The CDR3 is 17 residues long. With 0 bases removed from V and 5 bases from J, the gap between germline ends came to 19 bases. Sequenced input: blood. The V gene is TRBV18, the J gene TRBJ1-1, with D possibly matching TRBD1 (5 bases). The sequence was obtained from a woman aged 25-40 years in good health. Here the CDR3 reads CASSPPKAATWGTEAFF. The CDR3 DNA follows: TGTGCCAGCTCACCACCGAAGGCAGCGACATGGGGGACTGAAGCTTTCTTT.